A selection of T cell receptor beta chains follows, all from one sample in a study of molecular identifiers for immune sequencing clone quantification. MiXCR, run by TCRdb on the PCR reads, gives a single entry per CDR3 protein. The table includes just under 650,000 distinct CDR3 sequences, nearly 20% detected once. Sequencing was carried out using naive CD8+ T cells from blood, with Jurkat cell RNA spiked in. The receptors derive from a human donor in good health. Some libraries in this study had Jurkat cell RNA spiked in. CDR3s include the opening cysteine and the closing phenylalanine or tryptophan. The D gene is left open where the match is weak. Clone size is given for some rows only: seen once, a few or many times, or a class if the clone is expanded.

TRBJ2-7,TRBV30,12,many,NA,TGTGCCTGGGGAACGGGATCCTACGAGCAGTACTTC,CAWGTGSYEQYF
TRBJ2-1,TRBV7-9,15,NA,NA,TGTGCCAGCAGCTTTGCAGATTACTCCTACAATGAGCAGTTCTTC,CASSFADYSYNEQFF
TRBJ1-2,TRBV6-1,16,NA,TRBD1,TGTGCCAGCAGTGGATACCGGGACAGGGAAACTTATGGCTACACCTTC,CASSGYRDRETYGYTF
TRBJ2-3,TRBV9,13,many,NA,TGTGCCAGCAGCGCCCTTCTTACAGATACGCAGTATTTT,CASSALLTDTQYF
TRBJ2-6,TRBV19,17,NA,NA,TGTGCCAGTAGTATAATGTGGTCCGGGGTCGGGGCCAACGTCCTGACTTTC,CASSIMWSGVGANVLTF
TRBJ2-1,TRBV5-1,13,NA,NA,TGCGCCAGCCAGGTACAGGGCTACAATGAGCAGTTCTTC,CASQVQGYNEQFF
TRBJ2-2,TRBV3-1,14,many,NA,TGTGCCAGCAGCGACAGACGGAACACCGGGGAGCTGTTTTTT,CASSDRRNTGELFF
TRBJ1-4,TRBV27,15,NA,TRBD1,TGTGCCAGCAGTCCACCGGGACAGGGGAGCGAAAAACTGTTTTTT,CASSPPGQGSEKLFF
TRBJ1-1,TRBV28,16,NA,NA,TGTGCCAGCAGTTTTACTTTGCGTACCATGAACACTGAAGCTTTCTTT,CASSFTLRTMNTEAFF
TRBJ2-7,TRBV27,14,many,NA,TGTGCCAGCAGAATAACAGGTCGGGGGCGAGAGCAGTACTTC,CASRITGRGREQYF
TRBJ1-5,TRBV7-9,14,many,NA,TGTGCCAGCAGCCCCACAGCGTCCAATCAGCCCCAGCATTTT,CASSPTASNQPQHF
TRBJ2-3,TRBV28,19,NA,TRBD2,TGTGCCAGCAGCCCCCATTGGACTAGCGGGAGGGCCATCACAGATACGCAGTATTTT,CASSPHWTSGRAITDTQYF
TRBJ2-1,TRBV13,14,few,TRBD2,TGTGCCAGCAGTCTAGCGGGGGGGATCAATGAGCAGTTCTTC,CASSLAGGINEQFF
TRBJ2-7,TRBV30,12,many,NA,TGTGCCTGGAGTGTGTGGGGCCCCGAGCAGTACTTC,CAWSVWGPEQYF
TRBJ2-7,TRBV20-1,15,many,TRBD2,TGCAGTGCTGGAGAGGCTAGCGGGCCATCCTACGAGCAGTACTTC,CSAGEASGPSYEQYF
TRBJ1-1,TRBV24-1,11,many,NA,TGTGCCACCAGTGCAGGGCGACAAGCTTTCTTT,CATSAGRQAFF
TRBJ1-1,TRBV6-2/TRBV6-3,13,many,NA,TGTGCCAGCAGGGAGACAGGAGACCTTGAAGCTTTCTTT,CASRETGDLEAFF
TRBJ2-2,TRBV6-6,15,few,NA,TGTGCCAGCAGTTACGTGAGGGCGCACACCGGGGAGCTGTTTTTT,CASSYVRAHTGELFF
TRBJ1-2,TRBV21-1,13,few,NA,TGTGCCAGCAGCCTTGGCTGCGGCTATGGCTACACCTTC,CASSLGCGYGYTF
TRBJ2-7,TRBV7-6,15,few,NA,TGTGCCAGCAGCTCCAACCGGGGATTTACCTACGAGCAGTACTTC,CASSSNRGFTYEQYF
TRBJ1-2,TRBV4-3,14,NA,NA,TGCGCCAGCAGCCAAGATGTCAGGGTTGAGGGCTACGCCTTC,CASSQDVRVEGYAF
TRBJ1-1,TRBV30,14,few,NA,TGTGCCTGGAGTGTACTGGGATTTGGCACTGAAGCTTTCTTT,CAWSVLGFGTEAFF
TRBJ2-7,TRBV2,15,few,TRBD1,TGTGCCAGCAGGGGAACAGGGGGCCGGATCTACGAGCAGTACTTC,CASRGTGGRIYEQYF
TRBJ1-1,TRBV12-3/TRBV12-4,15,many,NA,TGTGCCAGCAGTTTTCCCCTCGGGGGGGACACTGAAGCTTTCTTT,CASSFPLGGDTEAFF
TRBJ1-6,TRBV3-2,15,NA,NA,TGTGCCAGCAGCCCAAGGGGCCCGGGACGTTCACCCCTCCACTTT,CASSPRGPGRSPLHF
TRBJ1-1,TRBV28,13,many,NA,TGTGCCAGCAGTTACCGGGGTTTCGCTGAAGCTTTCTTT,CASSYRGFAEAFF
TRBJ2-7,TRBV14,16,NA,TRBD2,TGTGCCAGCAGCCAAGCCTGGACTAGCGATCCCTACGAGCAGTACTTC,CASSQAWTSDPYEQYF
TRBJ2-3,TRBV30,15,many,TRBD1,TGTGCCTGGAGTGTAGGGACAGGGGGCACAGATACGCAGTATTTT,CAWSVGTGGTDTQYF
TRBJ1-1,TRBV12-3/TRBV12-4,12,many,NA,TGTGCCAGCAGTCCAGGGGTCACTGAAGCTTTCTTT,CASSPGVTEAFF
TRBJ2-2,TRBV7-9,16,NA,TRBD2,TGTGCCAGCAGCCCTAAGGGCGGGGGATACACCGGGGAGCTGTTTTTT,CASSPKGGGYTGELFF
TRBJ2-3,TRBV14,17,few,NA,TGTGCCAGCAGCCAGCTCTGGAACGTGGGACCGGGGGATACGCAGTATTTT,CASSQLWNVGPGDTQYF
TRBJ1-2,TRBV7-9,14,few,TRBD1,TGTGCCAGCCACGACAGGGCCTCTAACTATGGCTACACCTTC,CASHDRASNYGYTF
TRBJ1-4,TRBV10-3,14,many,TRBD1,TGTGCCATCAGCGCCGGGACAGGGGACGAAAAACTGTTTTTT,CAISAGTGDEKLFF
TRBJ1-1,TRBV10-2,15,many,NA,TGCGCCAGCAGTGAGACGACAACTATGAACACTGAAGCTTTCTTT,CASSETTTMNTEAFF
TRBJ1-1,TRBV2,14,many,NA,TGTGCCAGCAGACAAACCGACACGAACACTGAAGCTTTCTTT,CASRQTDTNTEAFF
TRBJ2-3,TRBV28,17,many,TRBD2,TGTGCCAGCAGTTCCCGCCCCGGACTAGCTTACACAGATACGCAGTATTTT,CASSSRPGLAYTDTQYF
TRBJ1-6,TRBV4-1,15,many,TRBD1,TGCGCCAGCAGCCAAGCCGGGACAGGGGTTACACCCCTCCACTTT,CASSQAGTGVTPLHF
TRBJ1-2,TRBV30,14,NA,TRBD1,TGTGCCTGGAGGGGGACAGGGGAGGTCTATGGCTACACCTTC,CAWRGTGEVYGYTF
TRBJ2-1,TRBV29-1,15,few,NA,TGCAGCGTTGAAGGTAACAGGGTGAGGGGTAGTGAGCAGTTCTTC,CSVEGNRVRGSEQFF
TRBJ2-7,TRBV10-3,16,NA,NA,TGTGCCATCAGTGAGTCAGGTAACAGGCTATCCTACGAGCAGTACTTC,CAISESGNRLSYEQYF
TRBJ2-5,TRBV12-3/TRBV12-4,14,many,NA,TGTGCCAGCAGCTATACACCGATCCAAGAGACCCAGTACTTC,CASSYTPIQETQYF
TRBJ1-1,TRBV21-1,14,many,NA,TGTGCCAGCAGGGTAGTCCTATCTAACACTGAAGCTTTCTTT,CASRVVLSNTEAFF
TRBJ2-1,TRBV11-2,15,NA,NA,TGTGCCAGCAGCTTAAGTTCCACAGACTACAATGAGCAGTTCTTC,CASSLSSTDYNEQFF
TRBJ2-5,TRBV25-1,15,many,NA,TGTGCCAGCAGTGAATTCTGGACAGATCAAGAGACCCAGTACTTC,CASSEFWTDQETQYF
TRBJ2-2,TRBV29-1,15,many,NA,TGCAGCGTTGAAGATTTGGGGGCTGGCACCGGGGAGCTGTTTTTT,CSVEDLGAGTGELFF
TRBJ2-7,TRBV28,15,NA,NA,TGTGCCAGCAGTTTAAAGCAGGGCTCTTTCCCCGAGCAGTACTTC,CASSLKQGSFPEQYF
TRBJ1-2,TRBV5-6,15,few,TRBD1,TGTGCCAGCAGCTTGGAATCAGGGGGCAAGGATGGCTACACCTTC,CASSLESGGKDGYTF
TRBJ2-2,TRBV10-2,14,many,NA,TGCGCCTCACATGACAAGACAAACACCGGGGAGCTGTTTTTT,CASHDKTNTGELFF
TRBJ2-3,TRBV7-8,16,many,TRBD1,TGTGCCAGCAGCTCCTACCCGACAGGGTACACAGATACGCAGTATTTT,CASSSYPTGYTDTQYF
TRBJ2-7,TRBV4-3,15,once,NA,TGCGCCAGCAGTCCCGGGCCTGCGGCGTCCTACGAGCAGTACTTC,CASSPGPAASYEQYF
TRBJ2-3,TRBV4-1,17,few,TRBD2,TGCGCCAGCAGCCAAAGGACTAGCGGATATATCACAGATACGCAGTATTTT,CASSQRTSGYITDTQYF
TRBJ1-1,TRBV11-2,14,many,NA,TGTGCCAGCAGCTTACGGAGGCCCGACACTGAAGCTTTCTTT,CASSLRRPDTEAFF
TRBJ2-1,TRBV24-1,15,few,TRBD2,TGTGCCACCAGCCCAAGCGGGACTTACTACAATGAGCAGTTCTTC,CATSPSGTYYNEQFF
TRBJ1-1,TRBV4-1,15,many,NA,TGCGCCAGCAGCCAAGATGTAGGAGGTAACACTGAAGCTTTCTTT,CASSQDVGGNTEAFF
TRBJ2-1,TRBV5-1,19,few,NA,TGCGCCAGCAGCCCCCAATCTGTCGGACGGAGATTAGGTACCGATGAGCAGTTCTTC,CASSPQSVGRRLGTDEQFF
TRBJ2-1,TRBV27,14,many,TRBD2,TGTGCCAGCAGTTTTGGGGGGGAGGTAAGGGAGCAGTTCTTC,CASSFGGEVREQFF
TRBJ2-1,TRBV20-1,11,many,TRBD2,TGCAGTGCTATAGCGGGAGCAGTGCAGTTCTTC,CSAIAGAVQFF
TRBJ2-5,TRBV28,19,NA,TRBD2,TGTGCCAGCAGTTTATTTCCCCGGCTAGCGGGAGTGGGGCAAGAGACCCAGTACTTC,CASSLFPRLAGVGQETQYF